Below are 12 T cell receptor beta chains sequenced from a single sample in a study of blood T cell repertoires in COVID-19. The repertoire was sequenced with immunoSEQ multiplex PCR; TCRdb's copy has only in-frame clones and lacks some. The table records nearly 45,000 clones, around 79% of them present only once. The sequencing input was peripheral blood. These receptors all stem from a human donor in a cohort sampled during active COVID-19.

The chain joins TRBV7-9 to TRBJ1-2; D is perhaps TRBD1 (5 bases). Trimming shortened V by 5 bases and J by 7 bases, and 17 bases separated the two germline ends. Germline V gene data show CDR1 as SEHNR and CDR2 as FQNEAQ (reference sequence). CDR3 size: 14 residues. The CDR3 nucleotides are TGTGCCAGCAGCCGCGATTCAGGGTTTCCTGGCTACACCTTC. It yields the protein CASSRDSGFPGYTF.

This clone was counted once. The V gene is TRBV6-1, the J gene TRBJ2-7; TRBD2 agrees at 8 bases. The length of the CDR3 is 16 residues. V was clipped by 1 base and J by 0 bases; unmatched bases: 5. The germline V gene has CDR1 MNHNS and CDR2 SASEGT. CDR3 sequence: CASSEEASGFSYEQYF. DNA for the CDR3: TGTGCCAGCAGTGAAGAGGCTAGCGGGTTCTCCTACGAGCAGTACTTC.

This clone occurred once. This chain connects TRBV13 to TRBJ2-7, with D perhaps TRBD2 (5 bases). The CDR3 has 15 amino acids. V gave up 5 bases and J gave up 2 bases, with 16 bases separating them. The germline V gene has CDR1 PRHDT and CDR2 FYEKMQ (reference sequence). Here the CDR3 DNA reads TGTGCCAGCAGCCCTAACGGAGGTAGGACCTACGAGCAGTACTTC. Translated: CASSPNGGRTYEQYF.

CDR3 DNA sequence: TGTGCCAGCAGAGACAGGGGTGGCACTGAAGCTTTCTTT. As protein: CASRDRGGTEAFF. The chain links TRBV6-5 to TRBJ1-1; TRBD1 agrees at 8 bases. Germline assignment: CDR1 MNHEY and CDR2 SVGAGI. The CDR3 is 13 residues long. V shed 6 bases and J 4 bases; nucleotides not matched to a gene: 4.

Here the CDR3 reads CASSPLDADTQYF. The CDR3 DNA sequence: TGTGCCAGCAGCCCCCTAGATGCAGATACGCAGTATTTT. The V and J genes are TRBV7-6 and TRBJ2-3; D unclear. Germline CDR1 and CDR2: SGHVS and FNYEAQ. The CDR3 has 13 residues. Trimming removed 5 bases from V and 4 bases from J, with 10 bases in between.

The chain combines TRBV11-2 with TRBJ1-4; no clear D. The germline V and J ends were trimmed by 1 base and 5 bases, with 5 bases remaining between them. CDR1 and CDR2 from the germline V gene are SGHAT and FQNNGV. CDR3 length: 13 amino acids. The CDR3 nucleotides are TGTGCCAGCAGCTTAGGGCCAAATGAAAAACTGTTTTTT. It encodes CASSLGPNEKLFF.

The rearrangement links TRBV28 to TRBJ2-1; TRBD1 agrees at 12 bases. The germline V gene has CDR1 MDHEN and CDR2 SYDVKM. The junction had 9 bases not matched to a gene; V was cut back by 5 bases and J by 7 bases. The CDR3 loop spans 16 amino acids. For the CDR3, the DNA is TGTGCCAGCAGTCCCCTCCGGGACAGGGGGCAGAATGAGCAGTTCTTC. Translation gives CASSPLRDRGQNEQFF.

V usage is TRBV11-3 and J usage is TRBJ2-5; 12 bases line up with TRBD2. Trimming cost V 5 bases and J 1 base; bases outside gene matches: 11. CDR3 length: 18 amino acids. The germline V gene has CDR1 SGHNT and CDR2 YENEEA. In DNA, the CDR3 is TGTGCCAGCAGCGCTGGGACTAGCGGGTTTCTAGGCCAAGAGACCCAGTACTTC. Protein: CASSAGTSGFLGQETQYF.

The genes are TRBV27 and TRBJ1-1; 8 bases fit TRBD1. There are 15 residues in the CDR3. Trimming took 4 bases from V and 1 from J; bases not matched to a gene: 5. Germline CDR1 and CDR2: MNHEY and SMNVEV (reference sequence). The CDR3 is CASSYRTGTNTEAFF. The CDR3 nucleotides are TGTGCCAGCAGTTACCGGACAGGGACGAACACTGAAGCTTTCTTT.

This clone has only a few counts. The chain couples TRBV7-2 to TRBJ1-4; 7 bases fit TRBD1. The germline V gene encodes CDR1 SGHTA and CDR2 FQGNSA. V dropped 5 bases and J dropped 8; count of bases not matched to a gene: 8. This CDR3 comprises 14 residues. CDR3 loop: CASSRSTGQEKLFF. CDR3 sequence (DNA): TGTGCCAGCAGCAGATCGACAGGGCAGGAAAAACTGTTTTTT. The whole variable domain, filled in from reference TRBV7-2 and TRBJ1-4, reads GAGVSQSPSNKVTEKGKDVELRCDPISGHTALYWYRQSLGQGLEFLIYFQGNSAPDKSGLPSDRFSAERTGGSVSTLTIQRTQQEDSAVYLCASSRSTGQEKLFFGSGTQLSVL.

The chain combines TRBV27 with TRBJ2-6, with 7 bases identical to TRBD1. With 5 bases clipped from V and 4 bases from J, the junction kept 8 bases outside the gene matches. CDR1 is MNHEY and CDR2 is SMNVEV in the germline V gene (reference sequence). There are 16 residues in the CDR3. The DNA for the CDR3 is TGTGCCAGCAGTCCCCGACAGGGTGGAGGGGCCAACGTCCTGACTTTC. Translating it yields CASSPRQGGGANVLTF.

The chain is built from TRBV11-3 and TRBJ2-5, with 8 bases lining up with TRBD2. Per germline, CDR1 SGHNT and CDR2 YENEEA. V shed 1 base and J 5 bases; nucleotides not matched to a gene: 3. The CDR3 consists of 14 residues. The CDR3 sequence: CASSLGTSPETQYF. In DNA, the CDR3 is TGTGCCAGCAGCTTAGGGACTAGCCCGGAGACCCAGTACTTC.